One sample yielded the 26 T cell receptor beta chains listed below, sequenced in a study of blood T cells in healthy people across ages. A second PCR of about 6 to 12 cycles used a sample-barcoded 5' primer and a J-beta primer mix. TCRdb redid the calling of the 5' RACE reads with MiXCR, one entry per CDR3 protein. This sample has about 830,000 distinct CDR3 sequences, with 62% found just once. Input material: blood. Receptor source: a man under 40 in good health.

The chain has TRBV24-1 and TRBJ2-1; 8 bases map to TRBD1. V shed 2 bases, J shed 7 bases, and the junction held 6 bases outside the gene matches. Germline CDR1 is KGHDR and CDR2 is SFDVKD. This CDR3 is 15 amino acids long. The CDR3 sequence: CATSDWTGRGNEQFF. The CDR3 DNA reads TGTGCCACCAGTGATTGGACAGGGAGAGGGAATGAGCAGTTCTTC.

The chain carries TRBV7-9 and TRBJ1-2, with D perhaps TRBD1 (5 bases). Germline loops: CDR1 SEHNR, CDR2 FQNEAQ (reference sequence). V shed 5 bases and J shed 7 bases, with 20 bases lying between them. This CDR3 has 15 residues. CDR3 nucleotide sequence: TGTGCCAGCAGCCCAATCGGTAGGGGTCGAGGTGGCTACACCTTC. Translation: CASSPIGRGRGGYTF.

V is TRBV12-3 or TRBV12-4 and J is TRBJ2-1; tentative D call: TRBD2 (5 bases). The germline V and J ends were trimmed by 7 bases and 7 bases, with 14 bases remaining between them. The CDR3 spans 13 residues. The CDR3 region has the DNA TGTGCCAGCACGTCGGGGTCAGGTAATGAGCAGTTCTTC. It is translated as CASTSGSGNEQFF.

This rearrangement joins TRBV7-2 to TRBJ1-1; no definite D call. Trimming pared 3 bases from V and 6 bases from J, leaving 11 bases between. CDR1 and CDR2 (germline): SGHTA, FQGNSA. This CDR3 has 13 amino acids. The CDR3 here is CASSLVSFSEAFF. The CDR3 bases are TGTGCCAGCAGCTTGGTCAGTTTTTCTGAAGCTTTCTTT.

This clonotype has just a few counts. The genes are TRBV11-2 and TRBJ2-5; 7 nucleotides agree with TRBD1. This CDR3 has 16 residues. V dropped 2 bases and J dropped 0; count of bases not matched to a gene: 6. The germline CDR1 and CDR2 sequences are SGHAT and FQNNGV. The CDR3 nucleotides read TGTGCCAGCAGCTTATTTTCCAGGGGGAACCAAGAGACCCAGTACTTC. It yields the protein CASSLFSRGNQETQYF.

CDR3 coding DNA: TGTGCCAGCGAGCTCTATAATTCACCCCTCCACTTT. This codes for CASELYNSPLHF. V and J are TRBV2 and TRBJ1-6; D is undetermined. Germline values: CDR1 SNHLY, CDR2 FYNNEI. V shed 8 bases and J shed 3 bases, with 5 bases lying between them. This CDR3 has 12 amino acids.

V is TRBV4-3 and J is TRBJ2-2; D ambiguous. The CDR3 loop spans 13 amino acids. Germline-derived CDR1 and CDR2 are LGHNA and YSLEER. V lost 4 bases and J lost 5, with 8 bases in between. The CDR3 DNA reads TGCGCCAGCAGCCCCAAGTTGACCGGGGAGCTGTTTTTT. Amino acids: CASSPKLTGELFF.

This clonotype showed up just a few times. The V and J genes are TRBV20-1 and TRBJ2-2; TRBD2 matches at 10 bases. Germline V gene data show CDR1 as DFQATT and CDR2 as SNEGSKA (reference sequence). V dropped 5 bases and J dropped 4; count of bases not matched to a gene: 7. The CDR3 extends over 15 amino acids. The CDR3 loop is CSAPSGGAVTGELFF. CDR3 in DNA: TGCAGTGCTCCAAGCGGGGGGGCCGTCACCGGGGAGCTGTTTTTT.

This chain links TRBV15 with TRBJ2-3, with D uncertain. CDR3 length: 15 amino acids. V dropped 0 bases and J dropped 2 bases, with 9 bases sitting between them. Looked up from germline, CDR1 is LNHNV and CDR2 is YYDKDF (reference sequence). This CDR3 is CATSREVGPTDTQYF. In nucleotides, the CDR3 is TGTGCCACCAGCAGAGAAGTCGGACCCACAGATACGCAGTATTTT.

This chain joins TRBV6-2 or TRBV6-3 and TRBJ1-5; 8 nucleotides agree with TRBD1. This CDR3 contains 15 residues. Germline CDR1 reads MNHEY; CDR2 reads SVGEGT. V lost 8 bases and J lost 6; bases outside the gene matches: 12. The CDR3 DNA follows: TGTGCCAGCCTCGATGGACAGGGCAAATCTCAGCCCCAGCATTTT. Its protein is CASLDGQGKSQPQHF.

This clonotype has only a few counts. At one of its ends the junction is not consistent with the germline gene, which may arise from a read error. DNA of the CDR3: TGTAGCGTTGTAGACGGCTCCTACGAGCAGTACTTC. It encodes CSVVDGSYEQYF. J is TRBJ2-7 and V is TRBV29-1; tentatively, D is TRBD2 (5 bases). Germline loops: CDR1 SQVTM, CDR2 ANQGSEA. This CDR3 has 12 amino acids.

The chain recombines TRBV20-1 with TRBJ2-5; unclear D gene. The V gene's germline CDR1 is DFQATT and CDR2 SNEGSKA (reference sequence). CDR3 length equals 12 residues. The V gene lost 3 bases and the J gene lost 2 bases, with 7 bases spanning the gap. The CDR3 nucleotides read TGCAGTGCTAGCGAAGGGCAAGAGACCCAGTACTTC. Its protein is CSASEGQETQYF.

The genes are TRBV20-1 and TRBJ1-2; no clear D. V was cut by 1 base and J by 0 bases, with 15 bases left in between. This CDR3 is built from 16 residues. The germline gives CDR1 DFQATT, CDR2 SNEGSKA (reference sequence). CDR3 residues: CSARVIGTDPNYGYTF. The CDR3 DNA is TGCAGTGCTAGAGTTATAGGAACAGACCCTAACTATGGCTACACCTTC.

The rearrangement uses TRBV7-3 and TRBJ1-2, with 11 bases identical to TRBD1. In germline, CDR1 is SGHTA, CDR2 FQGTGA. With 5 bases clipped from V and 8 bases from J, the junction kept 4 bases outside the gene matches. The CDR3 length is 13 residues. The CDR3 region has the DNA TGTGCCAGCAGCGAGGACAGGGGGCGAGGCTACACCTTC. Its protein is CASSEDRGRGYTF.

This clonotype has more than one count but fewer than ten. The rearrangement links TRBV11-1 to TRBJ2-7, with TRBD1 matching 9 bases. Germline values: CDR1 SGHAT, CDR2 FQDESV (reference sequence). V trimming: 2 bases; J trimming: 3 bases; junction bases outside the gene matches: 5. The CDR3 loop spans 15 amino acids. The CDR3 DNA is TGTGCCAGCAGCTTATCGGGACAGGGATACTACGAGCAGTACTTC. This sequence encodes CASSLSGQGYYEQYF.

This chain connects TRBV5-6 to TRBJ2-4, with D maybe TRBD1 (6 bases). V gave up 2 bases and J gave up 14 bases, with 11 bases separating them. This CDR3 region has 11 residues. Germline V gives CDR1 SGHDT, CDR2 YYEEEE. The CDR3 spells CASSLDRLEYF. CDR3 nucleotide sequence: TGTGCCAGCAGCTTAGACAGGCTAGAGTACTTC.

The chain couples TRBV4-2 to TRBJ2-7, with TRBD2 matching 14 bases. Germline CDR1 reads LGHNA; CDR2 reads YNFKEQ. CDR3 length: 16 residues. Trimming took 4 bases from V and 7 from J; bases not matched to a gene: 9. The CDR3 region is CASSPGLAGGRGEQYF. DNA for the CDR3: TGTGCCAGCAGCCCTGGACTAGCGGGGGGAAGAGGGGAGCAGTACTTC.

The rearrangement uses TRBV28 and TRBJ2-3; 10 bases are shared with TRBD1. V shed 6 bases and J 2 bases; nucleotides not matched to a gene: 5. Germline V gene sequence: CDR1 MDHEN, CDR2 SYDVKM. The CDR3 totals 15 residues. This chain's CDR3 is CASRGTGDFTDTQYF. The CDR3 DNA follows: TGTGCCAGCAGAGGGACAGGGGATTTCACAGATACGCAGTATTTT.

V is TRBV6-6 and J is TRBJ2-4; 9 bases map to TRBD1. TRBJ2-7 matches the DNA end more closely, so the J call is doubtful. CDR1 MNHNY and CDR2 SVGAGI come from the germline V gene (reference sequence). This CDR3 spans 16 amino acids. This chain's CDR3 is CASTAAMDRGTYEQYF. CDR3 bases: TGTGCCAGCACTGCGGCAATGGACAGGGGAACCTACGAGCAGTACTTC.

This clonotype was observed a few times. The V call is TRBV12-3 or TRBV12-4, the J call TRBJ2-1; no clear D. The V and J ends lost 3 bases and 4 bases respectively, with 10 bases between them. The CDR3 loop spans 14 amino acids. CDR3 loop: CASSFVGIYNEQFF. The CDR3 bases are TGTGCCAGCAGTTTCGTGGGGATATACAATGAGCAGTTCTTC.

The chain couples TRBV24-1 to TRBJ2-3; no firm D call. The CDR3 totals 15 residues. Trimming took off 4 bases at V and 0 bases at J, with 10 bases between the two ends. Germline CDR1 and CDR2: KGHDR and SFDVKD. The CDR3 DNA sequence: TGTGCCACCAGTGACGTTCTCGGCAGCACAGATACGCAGTATTTT. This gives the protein CATSDVLGSTDTQYF.

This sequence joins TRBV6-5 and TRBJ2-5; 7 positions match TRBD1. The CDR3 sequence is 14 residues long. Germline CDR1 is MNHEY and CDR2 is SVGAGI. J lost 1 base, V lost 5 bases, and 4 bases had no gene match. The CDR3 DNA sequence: TGTGCCAGCAGTGATCGGGACAGCCAAGAGACCCAGTACTTC. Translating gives CASSDRDSQETQYF.

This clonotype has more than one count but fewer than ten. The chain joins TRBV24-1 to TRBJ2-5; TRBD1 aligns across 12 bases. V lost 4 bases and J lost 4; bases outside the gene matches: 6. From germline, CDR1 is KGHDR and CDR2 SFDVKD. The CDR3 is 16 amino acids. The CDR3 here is CATSESGQGAGETQYF. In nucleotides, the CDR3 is TGTGCCACCAGTGAATCGGGACAGGGGGCTGGAGAGACCCAGTACTTC.

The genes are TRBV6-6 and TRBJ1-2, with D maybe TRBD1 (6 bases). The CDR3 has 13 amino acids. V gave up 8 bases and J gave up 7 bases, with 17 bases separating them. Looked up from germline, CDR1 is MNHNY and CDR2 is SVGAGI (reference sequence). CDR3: CASHGGQDGGYTF. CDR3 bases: TGTGCCAGCCACGGGGGGCAAGACGGTGGCTACACCTTC.

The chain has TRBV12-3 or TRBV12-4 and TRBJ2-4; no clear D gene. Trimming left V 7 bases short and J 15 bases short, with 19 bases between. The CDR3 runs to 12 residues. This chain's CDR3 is CASIKEAHRGYF. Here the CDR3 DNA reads TGTGCCAGCATCAAAGAGGCTCACAGAGGGTACTTC.

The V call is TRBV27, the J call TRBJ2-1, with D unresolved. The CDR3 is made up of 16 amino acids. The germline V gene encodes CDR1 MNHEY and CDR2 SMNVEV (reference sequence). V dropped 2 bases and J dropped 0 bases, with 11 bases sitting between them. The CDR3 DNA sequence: TGTGCCAGCAGTTTAACCCGACGGCCCTCCTACAATGAGCAGTTCTTC. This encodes CASSLTRRPSYNEQFF.